Following are 23 T cell receptor beta chains from one sample sequenced in a study of cytomegalovirus exposure and HLA in healthy donors. Primers: 60 Vbeta forward and 13 Jbeta reverse. Assay used: immunoSEQ multiplex PCR; TCRdb lists only in-frame clones, some missing. The sample includes 200,000 to 250,000 clones, approximately 90% seen only once; the top ten take 0.95% to 1.1%. Sequenced input: PBMCs. The receptors were sampled from a woman aged 18-29 years in good health and CMV-seronegative.

The rearrangement links TRBV6-1 to TRBJ1-2; D unresolved. CDR3 length: 11 residues. Trimming took off 3 bases at V and 8 bases at J, with 7 bases between the two ends. Per the germline V gene, CDR1 is MNHNS and CDR2 is SASEGT. The CDR3 DNA follows: TGTGCCAGCAGTGACCGAGCCGGCTACACCTTC. It yields the protein CASSDRAGYTF.

The genes are TRBV7-7 and TRBJ2-5; TRBD1 aligns across 7 bases. J gave up 5 bases and V 5 bases, and 5 bases lay outside the gene matches. Germline V gene lookup returns CDR1 SSHAT and CDR2 FNYEAQ (reference sequence). The CDR3 runs 13 residues. CDR3 loop: CASSVTGAETQYF. The CDR3 DNA reads as TGTGCCAGCAGCGTCACAGGGGCCGAGACCCAGTACTTC.

The chain employs TRBV18 and TRBJ1-4; 9 nucleotides line up with TRBD1. Trimming took 3 bases from V and 8 from J; bases not matched to a gene: 4. The CDR3 consists of 14 residues. The germline gives CDR1 KGHSH, CDR2 LQKENI. CDR3 bases: TGTGCCAGCTCACCGGGACAGGGTGGCGAAAAACTGTTTTTT. This sequence encodes CASSPGQGGEKLFF.

This rearrangement joins TRBV6-1 to TRBJ2-1; possible D gene TRBD2, 6 bases. The CDR3 runs 16 residues. V lost 2 bases, J lost 0 bases, and 11 bases lay in between. In germline, CDR1 is MNHNS, CDR2 SASEGT. The CDR3 region is CASSELVADSYNEQFF. CDR3 DNA sequence: TGTGCCAGCAGTGAATTGGTAGCGGACTCCTACAATGAGCAGTTCTTC.

The chain recombines TRBV19 with TRBJ1-5, with D uncertain. Trimming removed 3 bases at V and 7 bases at J, with 16 bases between. Germline assignment: CDR1 LNHDA and CDR2 SQIVND (reference sequence). This CDR3 contains 15 residues. The CDR3 DNA reads as TGTGCCAGTAGTATTCCCCCCGGCGAGGGACAGCCCCAGCATTTT. Its protein product is CASSIPPGEGQPQHF.

The V gene is TRBV7-7, the J gene TRBJ1-5, with a tentative D call TRBD1 (5 bases). The CDR3 sequence is 20 residues long. V shed 3 bases and J shed 7 bases, with 31 bases lying between them. Looked up from germline, CDR1 is SSHAT and CDR2 is FNYEAQ (reference sequence). The CDR3, as DNA: TGTGCCAGCAGCTTCAAATTTACTTGGGCCAGGGAGGTGGATGGACAGCCCCAGCATTTT. Translated: CASSFKFTWAREVDGQPQHF.

CDR3 in amino acids: CASSLAEGALANNEQFF. In DNA, the CDR3 is TGTGCCAGCAGCTTGGCTGAAGGAGCCTTGGCAAACAATGAGCAGTTCTTC. V is TRBV5-4 and J is TRBJ2-1, with D uncertain. This CDR3 region has 17 residues. Trimming cost V 0 bases and J 5 bases, with 18 bases left between them. CDR1 is SGHNT, CDR2 YYREEE, per germline (reference sequence).

This chain's CDR3 is CASRVAGGPYNEQFF. The CDR3, as DNA: TGTGCCAGCAGGGTAGCGGGGGGGCCTTACAATGAGCAGTTCTTC. The chain employs TRBV6-5 and TRBJ2-1; 11 positions match TRBD2. The CDR3 totals 15 residues. The trim removed 6 bases at V and 4 bases at J, leaving 5 bases unmatched. CDR1 is MNHEY and CDR2 is SVGAGI in the germline V gene.

J is TRBJ2-5 and V is TRBV11-2, with D hard to call. The CDR3 sequence is 12 residues long. V shed 0 bases and J shed 5 bases, with 4 bases lying between them. Germline V lookup: CDR1 SGHAT, CDR2 FQNNGV. CDR3 in DNA: TGTGCCAGCAGCTTAGATCTGGAGACCCAGTACTTC. It is translated as CASSLDLETQYF.

The V call is TRBV10-1, the J call TRBJ2-7, with 8 nucleotides matching TRBD1. The V gene's germline CDR1 is WNHNN and CDR2 SYGVQD (reference sequence). This CDR3 has 14 residues. With V trimmed by 6 bases and J by 5 bases, 9 bases remained unmatched. The CDR3 nucleotides are TGCGCCAGCAGCCCCCGGGACAGGCGAAACGAGCAGTACTTC. Its protein is CASSPRDRRNEQYF.

The J gene is TRBJ2-3, the V gene TRBV2; TRBD2 matches 11 bases. The germline V gene has CDR1 SNHLY and CDR2 FYNNEI. The trim removed 5 bases at V and 2 bases at J, leaving 9 bases unmatched. There are 17 residues in the CDR3. The chain's CDR3 is CASSFTRTSGYTDTQYF. CDR3 in DNA: TGTGCCAGCAGTTTTACTAGGACTAGCGGGTACACAGATACGCAGTATTTT.

The J gene is TRBJ2-3, the V gene TRBV7-8; 9 nucleotides match TRBD2. The CDR3 has 16 residues. Germline V gives CDR1 SGHVS, CDR2 FQNEAQ. J was trimmed by 11 bases and V by 3 bases; bases with no gene match: 15. This CDR3 reads CASSLTALWREGGQYF. The CDR3 DNA follows: TGTGCCAGCAGCTTGACAGCCCTTTGGCGGGAGGGGGGGCAGTATTTT. The variable domain in full, with the rest retrieved from reference TRBV7-8 and TRBJ2-3, is GAGVSQSPRYKVAKRGQDVALRCDPISGHVSLFWYQQALGQGPEFLTYFQNEAQLDKSGLPSDRFFAERPEGSVSTLKIQRTQQEDSAVYLCASSLTALWREGGQYFGPGTRLTVL.

Comment on this clone: The sample contains more than one DNA sequence encoding this CDR3. The chain links TRBV10-2 to TRBJ2-4, with 8 bases fitting TRBD1. The V gene's germline CDR1 is WSHSY and CDR2 SAAADI. CDR3 length equals 13 residues. The V segment lost 6 bases and the J segment 5 bases; nucleotides outside the gene matches: 3. CDR3 sequence (DNA): TGCGCCAGCAGCGGACAGGGACAAAACATTCAGTACTTC. It codes for CASSGQGQNIQYF.

This sequence joins TRBV6-5 and TRBJ2-7; 7 nucleotides line up with TRBD2. Unmatched junction bases numbered 5, after V lost 8 bases and J lost 1 base. The CDR3 has 13 residues. The germline gives CDR1 MNHEY, CDR2 SVGAGI. The CDR3 DNA reads as TGTGCCAGCCGGCGGGGGACGTCCTACGAGCAGTACTTC. This gives the protein CASRRGTSYEQYF.

The chain joins TRBV5-6 to TRBJ1-1; TRBD1 aligns across 7 bases. The germline gives CDR1 SGHDT, CDR2 YYEEEE. This CDR3 comprises 17 residues. The ends lost 2 bases at V and 2 bases at J; junction bases unmatched: 12. The CDR3 here is CASSFRTGRRRNTEAFF. CDR3 DNA sequence: TGTGCCAGCAGCTTCAGGACAGGACGGAGGAGAAACACTGAAGCTTTCTTT.

The J gene is TRBJ2-1, the V gene TRBV19, with a tentative D call TRBD2 (6 bases). This CDR3 comprises 16 residues. Germline V gene lookup returns CDR1 LNHDA and CDR2 SQIVND (reference sequence). Trimming pared 5 bases from V and 3 bases from J, leaving 17 bases between. DNA for the CDR3: TGTGCCAGTAGTCGTAGTGCGGGAAAGGGCTACAATGAGCAGTTCTTC. The encoded protein is CASSRSAGKGYNEQFF.

The chain employs TRBV7-9 and TRBJ2-1; 9 nucleotides match TRBD1. The V gene end was trimmed by 0 bases and the J gene end by 15 bases; junction bases not matched to a gene: 9. From germline, CDR1 is SEHNR and CDR2 FQNEAQ (reference sequence). The CDR3 is made up of 14 amino acids. CDR3 bases: TGTGCCAGCAGCTTAGCGGAATCCGGGACAGGGAGGTTCTTC. Its translation: CASSLAESGTGRFF.

This sequence joins TRBV4-2 and TRBJ2-3, with D perhaps matching TRBD2 (6 bases). The CDR3 sequence is 16 residues long. Trimming took 4 bases from V and 2 from J, leaving 16 bases between them. Looked up from germline, CDR1 is LGHNA and CDR2 is YNFKEQ. In DNA form, the CDR3 reads TGTGCCAGCAGCCCGGGACTCCTTTCGTACACAGATACGCAGTATTTT. Amino acids: CASSPGLLSYTDTQYF.

This clone was seen only a few times. V and J are TRBV4-2 and TRBJ2-7; 7 bases map to TRBD2. With 1 base clipped from V and 2 bases from J, the junction kept 8 bases outside the gene matches. CDR3 length equals 16 residues. Looked up from germline, CDR1 is LGHNA and CDR2 is YNFKEQ. The CDR3 sequence: CASSQVQSSGPYEQYF. For the CDR3, the DNA is TGTGCCAGCAGCCAAGTTCAGTCTAGCGGACCCTACGAGCAGTACTTC.

The CDR3 sequence: CASSLAVAGGTDTQYF. The CDR3 nucleotides read TGTGCCAGCAGCTTAGCCGTAGCGGGAGGGACAGATACGCAGTATTTT. The chain recombines TRBV7-9 with TRBJ2-3; TRBD2 agrees at 11 bases. CDR3 size: 16 residues. In germline, CDR1 is SEHNR, CDR2 FQNEAQ (reference sequence). Trimming removed 0 bases from V and 3 bases from J; junction bases left unmatched: 2.

The chain has TRBV6-5 and TRBJ1-2, with TRBD1 identical over 7 bases. Per germline, CDR1 MNHEY and CDR2 SVGAGI. With V trimmed by 5 bases and J by 8 bases, 5 bases remained unmatched. The CDR3 is made up of 12 amino acids. CDR3 coding DNA: TGTGCCAGCAGTGCCCAGGGGGACGGCTACACCTTC. The encoded protein is CASSAQGDGYTF.

The V and J genes are TRBV6-5 and TRBJ2-7, with D possibly being TRBD1 (5 bases). The CDR3 is 14 amino acids. The germline gives CDR1 MNHEY, CDR2 SVGAGI. Trimming removed 4 bases at V and 3 bases at J, with 13 bases between. The CDR3 is CASSSQGRSYEQYF. CDR3 nucleotide sequence: TGTGCCAGCAGTTCCCAGGGCCGGAGCTACGAGCAGTACTTC.

The chain combines TRBV4-3 with TRBJ2-7; TRBD1 matches 7 bases. This CDR3 region has 15 residues. After removal of 1 base from V and 2 bases from J, the junction contained 5 bases not matched to a gene. Germline V gene data show CDR1 as LGHNA and CDR2 as YSLEER. In DNA, the CDR3 is TGCGCCAGCAGCCAAGGGGCAGGGGGTGCCTACGAGCAGTACTTC. The encoded protein is CASSQGAGGAYEQYF.